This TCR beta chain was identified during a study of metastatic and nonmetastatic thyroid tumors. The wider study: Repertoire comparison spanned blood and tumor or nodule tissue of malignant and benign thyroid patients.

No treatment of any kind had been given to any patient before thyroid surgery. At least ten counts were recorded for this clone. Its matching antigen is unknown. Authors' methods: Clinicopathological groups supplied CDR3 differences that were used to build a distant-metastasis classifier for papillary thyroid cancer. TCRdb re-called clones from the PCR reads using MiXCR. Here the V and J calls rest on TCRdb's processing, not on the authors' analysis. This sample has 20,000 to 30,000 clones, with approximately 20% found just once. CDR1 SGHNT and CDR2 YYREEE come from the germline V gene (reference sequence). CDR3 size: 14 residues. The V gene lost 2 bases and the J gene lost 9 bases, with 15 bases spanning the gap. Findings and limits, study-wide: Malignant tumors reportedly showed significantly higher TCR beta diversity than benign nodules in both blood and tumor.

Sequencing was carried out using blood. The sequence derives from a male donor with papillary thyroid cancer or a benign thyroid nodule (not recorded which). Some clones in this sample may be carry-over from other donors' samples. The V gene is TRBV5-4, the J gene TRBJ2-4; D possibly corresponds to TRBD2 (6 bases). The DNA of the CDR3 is TGTGCCAGCAGCTTAGATACTAGCTCCAGCATTCAGTACTTC. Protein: CASSLDTSSSIQYF.